Sequencing of this T cell receptor beta chain was carried out in a study of blood T cell repertoires in COVID-19 (dated by TCRdb to 2018 to 2021). About the study as a whole: Samples from collaborators originated in the United States, Italy and Spain and spanned both the acute and convalescent phases of COVID-19. The material from the prospective study consisted of cDNA or gDNA derived from T cells, B-cell-depleted T cells, or PBMCs. The dataset comprised deeply sampled blood TCRbeta repertoires from subjects exposed to, actively infected with, or recovered from COVID-19. A freely available public database, intended as a resource for researchers studying the immune response to SARS-CoV-2, is where the repertoires were released. The samples were drawn from two sources: the first 160 participants of the ongoing ImmuneRACE study, and 1,200 or so subjects contributed by 6 global collaborators. Nearly every sample came with metadata listing a de-identified subject ID, COVID-19 status, age in years and sex. Where HLA class I and class II types were available, the types were taken from metadata supplied by the sample provider, not from assay-based typing. General study outcomes and caveats: How much clinical and demographic metadata was included differed by source and by participant, and the metadata was provided uncurated.

Enrolling through a virtual design, the prospective study's participants ranged in age from roughly 18 to 95 years and lived across some 23 United States geographic areas. In the prospective study, cohorts were assigned on the basis of participant-reported clinical history obtained from a screening survey and a study questionnaire. For ImmuneRACE Cohort 3, a participant was defined as recovered based on two consecutive negative NP/OP PCR tests, clearance by a healthcare professional, or resolution of symptoms. Each participant in the prospective study had whole blood, serum and a nasopharyngeal or oropharyngeal swab collected by mobile phlebotomists. Prospective study participants could optionally give additional blood draws and questionnaires over a roughly 2-month period. Before DNA extraction, blood samples from the prospective study were shipped at room temperature or frozen. To note about this clone: This clone's antigen is unknown. No much larger clonotype is one base removed from it; base qualities were not supplied.

The immunoSEQ Assay, a bias-controlled multiplex PCR, was used to amplify TCRbeta CDR3 regions from genomic DNA. As for the authors' bioinformatics: Nucleated cell counts per sample were estimated from amplification of reference gene primers within the assay. To quantify the absolute abundance of each unique TCRbeta CDR3 rearrangement, sequence reads were collapsed and filtered. For each sample, productive Simpson clonality was calculated as the square root of Simpson's diversity index over productive rearrangements. TCRdb re-hosts the immuneACCESS table, in-frame sequences only. Its copies lack some clones; in the studies checked, an unresolved V gene accounts for under half of them, and the cause for the rest is not known. For V, J and clone size, that table is used; D and trimming come from the DNA. The sample table contains 190,000 or so clones; only one count was recorded for roughly 84% of them. The ten biggest clones cover over 6.5% of the sample.

The germline V gene sets CDR1 to ENHRY and CDR2 to SYGVKD. CDR3 length: 12 amino acids, cysteine to phenylalanine. The kept DNA is CDR3 alone, 36 bases in frame from the first base. At the junction V is shortened by 6 bases and J by 9 bases; bases outside the gene matches: 3. The chain uses TRBV10-3 and TRBJ2-4, with 9 bases aligning to TRBD1. The clonotype originates from a man aged 40-50 years who had recovered from COVID-19. The sequenced material came from PBMCs or T cells enriched from blood (not recorded which). In nucleotide form, the sequence is TGTGCCATCAGGGGACAGGGAAGCATTCAGTACTTC. It translates as CAIRGQGSIQYF.